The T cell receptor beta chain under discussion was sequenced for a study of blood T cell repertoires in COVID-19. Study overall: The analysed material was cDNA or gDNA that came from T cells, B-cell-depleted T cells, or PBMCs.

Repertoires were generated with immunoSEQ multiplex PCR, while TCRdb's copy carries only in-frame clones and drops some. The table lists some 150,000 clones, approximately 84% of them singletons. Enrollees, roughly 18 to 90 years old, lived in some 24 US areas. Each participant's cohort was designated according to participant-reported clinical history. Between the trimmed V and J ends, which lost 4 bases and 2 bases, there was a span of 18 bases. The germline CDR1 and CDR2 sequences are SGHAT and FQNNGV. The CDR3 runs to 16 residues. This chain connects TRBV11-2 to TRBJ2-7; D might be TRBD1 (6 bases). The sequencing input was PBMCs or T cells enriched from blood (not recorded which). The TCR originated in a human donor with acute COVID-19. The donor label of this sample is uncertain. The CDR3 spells CASSSPQGRSPYEQYF. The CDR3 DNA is TGTGCCAGCAGCTCCCCACAGGGACGAAGCCCCTACGAGCAGTACTTC.